The rows below give T cell receptor beta chains drawn from one sample of a study of OX40 agonist ivuxolimab in advanced cancers. Only in-frame clones appear in the TCRdb table, and some are missing; sequencing was by immunoSEQ multiplex PCR. The data show tens of thousands of clones, around 86% seen once. The sample here was CD4+ or CD8+ T cells sorted from blood, taken in a trial of the OX40 agonist ivuxolimab. The receptor source for this set is an adult with an advanced solid tumor such as melanoma, head and neck, liver or kidney cancer. CDR3s include the opening cysteine and the closing phenylalanine or tryptophan. D genes are given only for firm matches. Size values are once, few and many counts, or a class for expanded clones, and some rows have none.

V: TRBV30; size: NA; length: 13; D: NA; J: TRBJ2-3; DNA: TGTGCCTGGAGTCCTGGGAGCACAGATACGCAGTATTTT; CDR3: CAWSPGSTDTQYF
V: TRBV30; size: NA; length: 15; D: TRBD1; J: TRBJ1-1; DNA: TGTGCCTGGAGTGTACTGGACAGGAGAGACACTGAAGCTTTCTTT; CDR3: CAWSVLDRRDTEAFF
V: TRBV11-2; size: NA; length: 14; D: NA; J: TRBJ2-7; DNA: TGTGCCAGCAGCTTTACAGGGATCTCGGGGGAGCAGTACTTC; CDR3: CASSFTGISGEQYF
V: TRBV5-6; size: NA; length: 17; D: TRBD1; J: TRBJ2-3; DNA: TGTGCCAGCAGCTACAACCCCGGGACAGGGAATTCAGATACGCAGTATTTT; CDR3: CASSYNPGTGNSDTQYF
V: TRBV6-4; size: few; length: 13; D: NA; J: TRBJ1-2; DNA: TGTGCCAGCAGCCTCCACGGGGGTCGAGGCTACACCTTC; CDR3: CASSLHGGRGYTF
V: TRBV5-1; size: NA; length: 14; D: NA; J: TRBJ1-1; DNA: TGCGCCAGCAGCTTGGCGGCGGCCTTCACTGAAGCTTTCTTT; CDR3: CASSLAAAFTEAFF
V: TRBV5-1; size: NA; length: 16; D: NA; J: TRBJ2-7; DNA: TGCGCCAGCAGCGATAGATCCGGGACAAACCCCTACGAGCAGTACTTC; CDR3: CASSDRSGTNPYEQYF
V: TRBV5-4; size: NA; length: 18; D: TRBD1; J: TRBJ2-3; DNA: TGTGCCAGCAGCAGAGAGGGGGCGGGCGCCCTCAGCACAGATACGCAGTATTTT; CDR3: CASSREGAGALSTDTQYF
V: TRBV5-6; size: NA; length: 13; D: NA; J: TRBJ2-7; DNA: TGTGCCAGCAGCTTGGAGCAGGGCTACGAGCAGTACTTC; CDR3: CASSLEQGYEQYF
V: TRBV5-4; size: NA; length: 15; D: TRBD2; J: TRBJ2-3; DNA: TGTGCCAGCAGCATAGCGGGGCCTCGCACAGATACGCAGTATTTT; CDR3: CASSIAGPRTDTQYF
V: TRBV7-9; size: NA; length: 18; D: NA; J: TRBJ2-6; DNA: TGTGCCAGCAGCTTAGGGTACGGCTCCGTATCTGGGGCCAACGTCCTGACTTTC; CDR3: CASSLGYGSVSGANVLTF
V: TRBV7-2; size: NA; length: 15; D: NA; J: TRBJ2-2; DNA: TGTGCCAGCAGGGCCCATCAGGGGAACACCGGGGAGCTGTTTTTT; CDR3: CASRAHQGNTGELFF
V: TRBV5-4; size: NA; length: 13; D: NA; J: TRBJ1-1; DNA: TGTGCCAGCAGCTCGATGGAAGCCACTGAAGCTTTCTTT; CDR3: CASSSMEATEAFF
V: TRBV9; size: NA; length: 18; D: NA; J: TRBJ1-4; DNA: TGTGCCAGCAGCTCCCGTAGGGGGTTGGGGACGGAGGGTGAAAAACTGTTTTTT; CDR3: CASSSRRGLGTEGEKLFF
V: TRBV30; size: NA; length: 12; D: NA; J: TRBJ2-7; DNA: TGTGCCTGGAGTGTAACGACCTGGGAGCAGTACTTC; CDR3: CAWSVTTWEQYF
V: TRBV7-8; size: NA; length: 18; D: TRBD2; J: TRBJ2-7; DNA: TGTGCCAGCAGCTTAGCCCCCTCGTTAGCGGGGAGCTCCTACGAGCAGTACTTC; CDR3: CASSLAPSLAGSSYEQYF
V: TRBV19; size: NA; length: 15; D: NA; J: TRBJ1-5; DNA: TGTGCCACCTCTCCAGGTCGGGACCCGCATGCGCCCCAGCATTTT; CDR3: CATSPGRDPHAPQHF
V: TRBV7-3; size: once; length: 13; D: NA; J: TRBJ1-2; DNA: TGTGCCAGCAGCGAGCCGGGGGCGTCTGGCTACACCTTC; CDR3: CASSEPGASGYTF
V: TRBV5-1; size: NA; length: 15; D: TRBD1; J: TRBJ1-1; DNA: TGCGCCAGCAGCTTGGGGGGACAGGGTAACACTGAAGCTTTCTTT; CDR3: CASSLGGQGNTEAFF
V: TRBV7-2; size: NA; length: 12; D: NA; J: TRBJ1-1; DNA: TGTGCCAGCAGCTTGATTTACACTGAAGCTTTCTTT; CDR3: CASSLIYTEAFF
V: TRBV10-3; size: few; length: 14; D: NA; J: TRBJ1-6; DNA: TGTGCCACCTCTCCCCGGGAGGCGGGATCACCCCTCCACTTT; CDR3: CATSPREAGSPLHF
V: TRBV12-5; size: NA; length: 14; D: TRBD1; J: TRBJ2-7; DNA: TGTGCTAGTGGTCCCGGGACAGGGGGCTACGAGCAGTACTTC; CDR3: CASGPGTGGYEQYF
V: TRBV6-1; size: NA; length: 14; D: NA; J: TRBJ1-2; DNA: TGTGCCAGCAGTGAACTGGTTCGTCAGGGAGGCTACACCTTC; CDR3: CASSELVRQGGYTF
V: TRBV5-1; size: NA; length: 15; D: NA; J: TRBJ2-3; DNA: TGCGCCAGCAGCTTGGCCGGTGGCACCGCAGATACGCAGTATTTT; CDR3: CASSLAGGTADTQYF
V: TRBV14; size: NA; length: 16; D: TRBD2; J: TRBJ2-3; DNA: TGTGCCAGCAGCCCATGGACTAGCGGAACCACAGATACGCAGTATTTT; CDR3: CASSPWTSGTTDTQYF
V: TRBV7-2; size: NA; length: 14; D: NA; J: TRBJ2-7; DNA: TGTGCCAGCAGCCCGGGTTATAGCTCCTACGAGCAGTACTTC; CDR3: CASSPGYSSYEQYF
V: TRBV2; size: once; length: 12; D: TRBD1; J: TRBJ1-5; DNA: TGTGCCTCAGGAAGGGGGCAGCAGCCCCAGCATTTT; CDR3: CASGRGQQPQHF
V: TRBV6-1; size: NA; length: 15; D: NA; J: TRBJ1-2; DNA: TGTGCCAGCAGTGAAGCGGGGGAGTTGGGCTATGGCTACACCTTC; CDR3: CASSEAGELGYGYTF
V: TRBV7-2; size: NA; length: 16; D: TRBD1; J: TRBJ1-1; DNA: TGTGCCAGCAGCTCACCGGGACAGGAGAAAAACACTGAAGCTTTCTTT; CDR3: CASSSPGQEKNTEAFF
V: TRBV9; size: NA; length: 14; D: TRBD2; J: TRBJ2-1; DNA: TGTGCCAGCAGCGTAGCGGGGGGGTCGAGGGAGCAGTTCTTC; CDR3: CASSVAGGSREQFF
V: TRBV7-2; size: NA; length: 15; D: TRBD1; J: TRBJ2-7; DNA: TGTGCCAGCAGCTCACCCGGGACAGGCTCCTACGAGCAGTACTTC; CDR3: CASSSPGTGSYEQYF
V: TRBV6-1; size: few; length: 15; D: TRBD1; J: TRBJ2-7; DNA: TGTGCCAGCAGTGAAAGCGGACAGGACGGCTACGAGCAGTACTTC; CDR3: CASSESGQDGYEQYF
V: TRBV6-1; size: once; length: 14; D: NA; J: TRBJ1-4; DNA: TGTGCCCTACAAAATACGGCGGGGGACGAAAAACTGTTTTTT; CDR3: CALQNTAGDEKLFF
V: TRBV5-4; size: NA; length: 13; D: TRBD2; J: TRBJ2-5; DNA: TGTGCCAGCAAACTAGCGGGGGAAGAGACCCAGTACTTC; CDR3: CASKLAGEETQYF
V: TRBV25-1; size: few; length: 16; D: NA; J: TRBJ1-3; DNA: TGTGCCAGCAGTGATACCTCCTCGAGCTCTGGAAACACCATATATTTT; CDR3: CASSDTSSSSGNTIYF
V: TRBV28; size: NA; length: 12; D: NA; J: TRBJ2-5; DNA: TGTGCCAGCACTGAGGTTGGGGAGACCCAGTACTTC; CDR3: CASTEVGETQYF
V: TRBV18; size: NA; length: 15; D: NA; J: TRBJ1-1; DNA: TGTGCCAGCTCACCATCAGCCGGGTGGGGCACTGAAGCTTTCTTT; CDR3: CASSPSAGWGTEAFF
V: TRBV7-3; size: NA; length: 15; D: TRBD2; J: TRBJ2-3; DNA: TGTGCCAGCAGCCGGACTAGCGGGGACACAGATACGCAGTATTTT; CDR3: CASSRTSGDTDTQYF
V: TRBV7-3; size: NA; length: 16; D: NA; J: TRBJ2-1; DNA: TGTGCCAGCAGCTTAGAGAGGGTCACCTACTCCAATGAGCAGTTCTTC; CDR3: CASSLERVTYSNEQFF
V: TRBV7-7; size: NA; length: 15; D: NA; J: TRBJ1-4; DNA: TGTGCTAGCAGCTTATTCGGGGGGCCGGGTGAAAAACTGTTTTTT; CDR3: CASSLFGGPGEKLFF
V: TRBV6-5; size: NA; length: 12; D: TRBD1; J: TRBJ1-2; DNA: TGTGCCAGCGGGACAGCCTTGAATGGCTACACCTTC; CDR3: CASGTALNGYTF
V: TRBV27; size: NA; length: 15; D: NA; J: TRBJ1-2; DNA: TGTGCCAGCAGTTCCCTCGTCGGGGGTGGGACGAGCTACACCTTC; CDR3: CASSSLVGGGTSYTF
V: TRBV19; size: NA; length: 14; D: TRBD1; J: TRBJ2-2; DNA: TGTGCCAGTAGTAAGGGGCAGGGGGTCGGGGAGCTGTTTTTT; CDR3: CASSKGQGVGELFF